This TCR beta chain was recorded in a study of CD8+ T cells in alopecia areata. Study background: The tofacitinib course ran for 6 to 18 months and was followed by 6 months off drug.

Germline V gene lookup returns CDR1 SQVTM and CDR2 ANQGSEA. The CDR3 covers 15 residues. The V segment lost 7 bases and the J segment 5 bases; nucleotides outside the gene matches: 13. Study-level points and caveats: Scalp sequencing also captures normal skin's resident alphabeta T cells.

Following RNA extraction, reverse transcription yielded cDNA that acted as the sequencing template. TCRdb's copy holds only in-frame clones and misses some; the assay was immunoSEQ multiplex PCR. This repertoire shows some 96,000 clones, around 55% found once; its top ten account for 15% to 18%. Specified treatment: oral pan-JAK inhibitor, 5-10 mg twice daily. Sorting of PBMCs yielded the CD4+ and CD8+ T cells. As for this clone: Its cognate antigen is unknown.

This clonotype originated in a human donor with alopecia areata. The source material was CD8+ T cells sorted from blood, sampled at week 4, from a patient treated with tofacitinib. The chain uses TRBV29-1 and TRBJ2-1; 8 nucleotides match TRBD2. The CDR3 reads CSAWRAGGNDNEQFF. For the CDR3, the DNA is TGCAGCGCCTGGCGGGCGGGGGGCAATGACAATGAGCAGTTCTTC.